These 31 T cell receptor beta chains were sequenced from one sample in a study of CD8 T cells in ankylosing spondylitis. MiXCR was run by TCRdb on the 5' RACE reads, yielding one entry per CDR3 protein. The table includes under 300,000 distinct CDR3 sequences, roughly 10% detected once. Sequences were obtained from blood, either unsorted or a sorted T cell fraction (not recorded which). The source is a male donor with ankylosing spondylitis or in good health (not recorded which).

There are many counts of this clonotype. The gene calls are TRBV29-1 and TRBJ2-1; TRBD2 might be the D (5 bases). Germline V CDR1 and CDR2: SQVTM, ANQGSEA. V was pared by 6 bases and J by 4 bases, with 19 bases between. This CDR3 has 15 residues. For the CDR3, the DNA is TGCAGCGTGGGCGGGTATTGGGGTGATTACAATGAGCAGTTCTTC. This translates into CSVGGYWGDYNEQFF.

This clonotype was seen repeatedly, ten times or more. The rearrangement joins TRBV15 to TRBJ2-5, with TRBD2 identical over 11 bases. Germline loops: CDR1 LNHNV, CDR2 YYDKDF (reference sequence). The CDR3 runs 17 residues. V lost 2 bases, J lost 2 bases, and 7 bases stayed unmatched. CDR3 nucleotides: TGTGCCACCAGCAGATCCGGGACTAGCGGTCTTCAAGAGACCCAGTACTTC. Encoded protein: CATSRSGTSGLQETQYF.

The sample holds many counts of this clonotype. The chain couples TRBV6-5 to TRBJ2-7, with D perhaps TRBD2 (5 bases). The CDR3 length is 15 residues. CDR1 MNHEY and CDR2 SVGAGI come from the germline V gene. V dropped 4 bases and J dropped 5 bases, with 18 bases sitting between them. CDR3 sequence reads: CASSSHRAAEDEQYF. CDR3 bases: TGTGCCAGCAGTTCCCACCGGGCCGCGGAGGACGAGCAGTACTTC.

This clonotype has a count of ten or more. The genes are TRBV14 and TRBJ2-1; no clear D. CDR3 size: 14 residues. From germline, CDR1 is SGHDN and CDR2 FVKESK. The V and J ends lost 4 bases and 7 bases respectively, with 14 bases between them. The CDR3 DNA follows: TGTGCCAGCAGCCGCGAGACTGCGGCTAATGAGCAGTTCTTC. It encodes CASSRETAANEQFF.

This clonotype has more than one count but fewer than ten. V and J are TRBV10-1 and TRBJ1-1, with D perhaps matching TRBD1 (5 bases). The CDR3 length is 14 residues. Trimming cost V 3 bases and J 6 bases, with 14 bases left between them. Germline-derived CDR1 and CDR2 are WNHNN and SYGVQD (reference sequence). The DNA for the CDR3 is TGCGCCAGCAGTGATGCGGACATGTACTCTGAAGCTTTCTTT. Encoded protein: CASSDADMYSEAFF.

The sample holds many counts of this clonotype. This sequence joins TRBV20-1 and TRBJ2-7, with D possibly TRBD2 on 5 matching bases. The V and J ends lost 3 bases and 5 bases respectively, with 14 bases between them. CDR3 length: 13 residues. Germline V gives CDR1 DFQATT, CDR2 SNEGSKA (reference sequence). This CDR3 is CSARATSLHEQYF. CDR3 nucleotide sequence: TGCAGTGCTAGGGCCACTAGTTTGCACGAGCAGTACTTC.

The chain joins TRBV2 to TRBJ1-6; TRBD1 matches at 7 bases. Germline lookup yields CDR1 SNHLY and CDR2 FYNNEI. The CDR3 is made up of 15 amino acids. J lost 10 bases, V lost 6 bases, and 12 bases had no gene match. The CDR3 spells CASSMDRPWRSPLHF. The CDR3, as DNA: TGTGCCAGCAGCATGGACAGGCCCTGGCGATCACCCCTCCACTTT.

This chain connects TRBV7-2 to TRBJ2-3; D is perhaps TRBD2 (6 bases). Germline assignment: CDR1 SGHTA and CDR2 FQGNSA. Trimming removed 0 bases at V and 7 bases at J, with 17 bases between. The CDR3 is 16 amino acids. The CDR3 coding sequence is TGTGCCAGCAGCTTAGCGACTAGTTCTCCGGGTCATACGCAGTATTTT. Translating it yields CASSLATSSPGHTQYF.

This clonotype has a count of ten or more. The V gene is TRBV20-1, the J gene TRBJ1-1, with TRBD1 as a possible D gene (6 bases). This CDR3 region has 13 residues. CDR1 is DFQATT, CDR2 SNEGSKA, per germline (reference sequence). Trimming pared 0 bases from V and 2 bases from J, leaving 7 bases between. CDR3 region: CSARDRGNTEAFF. DNA for the CDR3: TGCAGTGCTAGAGACAGGGGCAACACTGAAGCTTTCTTT.

Concerning this clonotype itself: Possible read error: a much larger clone is one base away. The CDR3 does not end in the conserved phenylalanine or tryptophan, so this is likely a read error. The chain uses TRBV5-6 and TRBJ1-1; no clear D gene. The V end lost 4 bases, the J end lost 1 base, and 11 bases lay between the germline ends. CDR3 length equals 14 residues. Per germline, CDR1 SGHDT and CDR2 YYEEEE. CDR3 region: CASSLVSPNTEAFY. CDR3 nucleotide sequence: TGTGCCAGCAGCCTAGTCTCCCCGAACACTGAAGCTTTCTAT.

To note about this clonotype: With a much larger clone just one base away, this may be a read error. This sequence joins TRBV5-5 and TRBJ2-7; 8 positions agree with TRBD2. Looked up from germline, CDR1 is SGHKS and CDR2 is YYEKEE (reference sequence). With 10 bases clipped from V and 4 bases from J, the junction kept 16 bases outside the gene matches. This CDR3 spans 15 amino acids. CDR3 residues: CALFTGERERYEQYF. The CDR3 DNA sequence: TGTGCCCTTTTTACCGGGGAGCGGGAGAGGTACGAGCAGTACTTC.

The sample holds many counts of this clonotype. The chain recombines TRBV12-5 with TRBJ1-5; D possibly corresponds to TRBD1 (5 bases). The CDR3 has 14 amino acids. Trimming pared 5 bases from V and 6 bases from J, leaving 14 bases between. The germline CDR1 and CDR2 sequences are LGHNT and FRNRAP. The CDR3 region has the DNA TGTGCTAGTGGTCCCCAGGGCGCAAGTCAGCCCCAGCATTTT. It codes for CASGPQGASQPQHF.

This rearrangement joins TRBV20-1 to TRBJ1-1, with TRBD1 as a possible D gene (5 bases). Trimming took 4 bases from V and 0 from J, leaving 9 bases between them. This CDR3 is 13 amino acids long. Per germline, CDR1 DFQATT and CDR2 SNEGSKA (reference sequence). CDR3 amino acids: CSAIRQMNTEAFF. The CDR3 nucleotides are TGCAGTGCTATTCGACAGATGAACACTGAAGCTTTCTTT.

In its sample, this clonotype was seen a few times. V is TRBV9 and J is TRBJ2-3; D is uncertain. The germline V and J ends were trimmed by 3 bases and 1 base, with 9 bases remaining between them. CDR3 length: 14 residues. CDR1 and CDR2 from the germline V gene are SGDLS and YYNGEE. CDR3 amino acids: CASSDVSGTDTQYF. The CDR3 DNA follows: TGTGCCAGCAGCGACGTCAGCGGCACAGATACGCAGTATTTT.

This chain joins TRBV7-2 and TRBJ2-1, with D possibly being TRBD2 (5 bases). Per germline, CDR1 SGHTA and CDR2 FQGNSA. V shed 5 bases and J shed 8 bases, with 16 bases lying between them. CDR3 length: 14 residues. The DNA for the CDR3 is TGTGCCAGCAGCCCACGGGGTATAGGTCATGAGCAGTTCTTC. Translated: CASSPRGIGHEQFF.

This clonotype was detected many times. The chain uses TRBV5-1 and TRBJ2-1; D ambiguous. Trimming stripped 4 bases from V and 9 bases from J, with 8 bases between. The CDR3 totals 11 residues. Germline CDR1 and CDR2: SGHRS and YFSETQ. Here the CDR3 reads CASSGLSEQFF. The DNA of the CDR3 is TGCGCCAGCAGCGGGCTAAGTGAGCAGTTCTTC.

This clonotype occurred a few times. The chain uses TRBV29-1 and TRBJ2-3; D is ambiguous. Trimming took off 2 bases at V and 3 bases at J, with 12 bases between the two ends. The length of the CDR3 is 14 residues. Looked up from germline, CDR1 is SQVTM and CDR2 is ANQGSEA. The CDR3 DNA sequence: TGCAGCGTTGAAATAATTCAAGTGACAGATACGCAGTATTTT. Translated: CSVEIIQVTDTQYF.

This clonotype appeared many times. The chain has TRBV27 and TRBJ1-2; 9 bases are shared with TRBD1. Germline V gene data show CDR1 as MNHEY and CDR2 as SMNVEV (reference sequence). This CDR3 is built from 13 residues. The V segment lost 6 bases and the J segment 8 bases; nucleotides outside the gene matches: 7. As DNA, the CDR3 is TGTGCCAGCAGGCCCACAGGGGGCAGGGGCTACACCTTC. As protein: CASRPTGGRGYTF.

This clonotype occurred many times. The rearrangement joins TRBV27 to TRBJ2-5; D is ambiguous. This CDR3 region has 16 residues. Trimming shortened V by 1 base and J by 2 bases, and 14 bases separated the two germline ends. CDR1 and CDR2 (germline): MNHEY, SMNVEV (reference sequence). CDR3 region: CASSLLSGRLQETQYF. The CDR3 bases are TGTGCCAGCAGTTTATTATCGGGCCGGCTTCAAGAGACCCAGTACTTC.

This clonotype is a singleton in its sample. A junction boundary mismatches the germline segment, possibly from a read error. The chain carries TRBV6-2 or TRBV6-3 and TRBJ2-2, with 9 nucleotides matching TRBD2. The CDR3 extends over 16 amino acids. The germline V gene encodes CDR1 MNHEY and CDR2 SVGEGT. DNA for the CDR3: TGTGTCAGCATAGGTAGCGGGAGCTCCGCCACCGGGGAGCTGTTTTTT. The encoded protein is CVSIGSGSSATGELFF.

The chain links TRBV4-1 to TRBJ2-5; D remains unclear. This CDR3 region has 13 residues. Germline V gene sequence: CDR1 MGHRA, CDR2 YSYEKL. With 0 bases removed from V and 4 bases from J, the gap between germline ends came to 6 bases. The CDR3 nucleotides are TGCGCCAGCAGCCAAGATGAAAGAGAGACCCAGTACTTC. As protein: CASSQDERETQYF.

In regard to this clonotype: Being one base from a much bigger clone, this may be a read error. The V gene is TRBV19, the J gene TRBJ2-1; 7 nucleotides agree with TRBD2. Germline assignment: CDR1 LNHDA and CDR2 SQIVND (reference sequence). This CDR3 is built from 14 residues. V was pared by 8 bases and J by 4 bases, with 8 bases of the junction left unmatched. DNA for the CDR3: TGTGCCAGTGACGGGGGGTGGGGGTACAATGAGCAGTTCTTC. This translates into CASDGGWGYNEQFF.

This clonotype occurred a few times. A clone one base away is much larger, so this may be a read error. The genes are TRBV6-1 and TRBJ2-5; possible D gene TRBD2, 6 bases. This CDR3 spans 13 amino acids. Germline values: CDR1 MNHNS, CDR2 SASEGT. The CDR3 loop is CTSRPPGEETQYF. CDR3 DNA sequence: TGTACCAGCAGGCCGCCGGGAGAAGAGACCCAGTACTTC.

This clonotype was recorded many times. The junction differs from germline at one of its ends, possibly a read error. The V and J genes are TRBV15 and TRBJ1-1; D is perhaps TRBD1 (6 bases). CDR1 and CDR2 from the germline V gene are LNHNV and YYDKDF (reference sequence). The CDR3 is 12 residues long. The CDR3: CATSRGDTEAFF. As DNA, the CDR3 is TGTGCCACCAGCAGAGGGGACACAGAAGCTTTCTTT.

This clonotype was seen ten or more times. The chain has TRBV5-1 and TRBJ2-3, with 11 positions matching TRBD2. V was clipped by 3 bases and J by 6 bases; unmatched bases: 6. Germline CDR1 and CDR2: SGHRS and YFSETQ. The CDR3 consists of 15 residues. The CDR3 spells CASSSLAGGPDTQYF. The CDR3 DNA reads TGCGCCAGCAGCTCATTAGCGGGAGGGCCGGATACGCAGTATTTT.

This clonotype was seen at least ten times. The chain is built from TRBV3-1 and TRBJ1-2; 8 nucleotides match TRBD1. The V gene end was trimmed by 3 bases and the J gene end by 7 bases; junction bases not matched to a gene: 10. The CDR3 spans 15 residues. Germline V gene data show CDR1 as LGHDT and CDR2 as YNNKEL (reference sequence). Here the CDR3 reads CASSQAGGVQSGYTF. CDR3 DNA sequence: TGTGCCAGCAGCCAGGCAGGGGGCGTACAATCTGGCTACACCTTC.

This clonotype was recorded at least ten times. The chain carries TRBV20-1 and TRBJ2-3, with TRBD2 identical over 8 bases. The CDR3 is 14 residues long. Germline assignment: CDR1 DFQATT and CDR2 SNEGSKA (reference sequence). Losses at the gene ends were 6 bases for V and 0 bases for J; bases not matched to a gene: 5. DNA for the CDR3: TGCAGTGCCCCCGGGGGGGTTAGCACAGATACGCAGTATTTT. This encodes CSAPGGVSTDTQYF.

This clonotype was detected ten times or more. V usage is TRBV4-2 and J usage is TRBJ2-7; D unresolved. The germline V gene has CDR1 LGHNA and CDR2 YNFKEQ. The CDR3 length is 16 residues. V was pared by 1 base and J by 0 bases, with 13 bases between. This CDR3 reads CASSQGGQGFSYEQYF. CDR3 DNA: TGTGCCAGCAGCCAAGGCGGTCAAGGCTTCTCCTACGAGCAGTACTTC.

This clonotype was counted a few times. This chain connects TRBV7-9 to TRBJ2-5; 8 positions match TRBD1. CDR1 is SEHNR and CDR2 is FQNEAQ in the germline V gene (reference sequence). V dropped 5 bases and J dropped 0; count of bases not matched to a gene: 5. The CDR3 consists of 15 residues. This chain's CDR3 is CASSDRTGHQETQYF. The CDR3, as DNA: TGTGCCAGCAGCGACAGGACAGGGCACCAAGAGACCCAGTACTTC.

This clonotype was detected many times. The chain is built from TRBV6-5 and TRBJ1-1; D is uncertain. V lost 0 bases to trimming and J lost 11 bases, with 7 bases between them. CDR1 and CDR2 from the germline V gene are MNHEY and SVGAGI. The CDR3 covers 11 residues. CDR3 nucleotide sequence: TGTGCCAGCAGTTACTCCGGTTTGGCTTTCTTT. This codes for CASSYSGLAFF.

This clonotype was detected many times. The V gene is TRBV6-1, the J gene TRBJ2-1; a weak D match, TRBD2 (5 bases). The CDR3 loop spans 15 amino acids. The germline V gene encodes CDR1 MNHNS and CDR2 SASEGT. The V end was cut by 6 bases, the J end by 2 bases, with 14 bases between. CDR3 in amino acids: CASRQSGGAYNEQFF. The CDR3, as DNA: TGTGCCAGCAGACAAAGCGGAGGCGCCTACAATGAGCAGTTCTTC.